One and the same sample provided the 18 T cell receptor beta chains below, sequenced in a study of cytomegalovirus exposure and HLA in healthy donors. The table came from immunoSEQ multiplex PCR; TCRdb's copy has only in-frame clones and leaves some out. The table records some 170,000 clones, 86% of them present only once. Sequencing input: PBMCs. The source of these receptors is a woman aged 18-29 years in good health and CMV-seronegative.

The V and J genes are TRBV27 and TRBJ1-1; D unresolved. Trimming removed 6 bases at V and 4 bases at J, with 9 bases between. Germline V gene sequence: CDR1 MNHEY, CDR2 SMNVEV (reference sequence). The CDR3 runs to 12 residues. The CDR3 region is CASRGRSTEAFF. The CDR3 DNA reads TGTGCCAGCAGAGGAAGGAGCACTGAAGCTTTCTTT.

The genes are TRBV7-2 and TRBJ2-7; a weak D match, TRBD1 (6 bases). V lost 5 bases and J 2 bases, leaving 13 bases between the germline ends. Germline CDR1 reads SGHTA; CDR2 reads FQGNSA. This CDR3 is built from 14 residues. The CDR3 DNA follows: TGTGCCAGCAGCCAAGCGACAGGTCCCTACGAGCAGTACTTC. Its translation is CASSQATGPYEQYF.

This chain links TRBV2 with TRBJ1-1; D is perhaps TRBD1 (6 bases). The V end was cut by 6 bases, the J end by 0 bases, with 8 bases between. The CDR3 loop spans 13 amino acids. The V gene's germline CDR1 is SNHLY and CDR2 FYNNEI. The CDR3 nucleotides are TGTGCCAGCAGGGACAGAATGAACACTGAAGCTTTCTTT. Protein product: CASRDRMNTEAFF.

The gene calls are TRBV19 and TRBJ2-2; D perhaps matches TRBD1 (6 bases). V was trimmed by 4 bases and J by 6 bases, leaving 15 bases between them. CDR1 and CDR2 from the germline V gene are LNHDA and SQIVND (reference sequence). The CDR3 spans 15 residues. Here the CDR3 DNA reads TGTGCCAGTAGTACAACAGGGATTCGTCCCGGGGAGCTGTTTTTT. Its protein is CASSTTGIRPGELFF.

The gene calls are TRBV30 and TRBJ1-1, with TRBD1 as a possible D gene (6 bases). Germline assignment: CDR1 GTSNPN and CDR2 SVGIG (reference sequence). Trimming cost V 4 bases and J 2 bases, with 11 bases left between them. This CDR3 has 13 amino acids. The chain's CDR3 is CAWNWGGNTEAFF. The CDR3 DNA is TGTGCCTGGAACTGGGGGGGCAACACTGAAGCTTTCTTT.

CDR3 amino acids: CASSLRTVSYGYTF. For the CDR3, the DNA is TGTGCCAGCAGCTTACGGACAGTCAGCTATGGCTACACCTTC. This sequence joins TRBV7-2 and TRBJ1-2; weak D call: TRBD1 (6 bases). The V gene lost 2 bases and the J gene lost 4 bases, with 11 bases spanning the gap. The CDR3 length is 14 residues. Looked up from germline, CDR1 is SGHTA and CDR2 is FQGNSA.

In DNA, the CDR3 is TGTGCCAGCAGCCTTACTAGCGGGAGTTACAATGAGCAGTTCTTC. Encoded protein: CASSLTSGSYNEQFF. The chain links TRBV11-2 to TRBJ2-1; 11 bases line up with TRBD2. V gave up 5 bases and J gave up 4 bases; unmatched junction bases: 4. The V gene's germline CDR1 is SGHAT and CDR2 FQNNGV. The length of the CDR3 is 15 residues.

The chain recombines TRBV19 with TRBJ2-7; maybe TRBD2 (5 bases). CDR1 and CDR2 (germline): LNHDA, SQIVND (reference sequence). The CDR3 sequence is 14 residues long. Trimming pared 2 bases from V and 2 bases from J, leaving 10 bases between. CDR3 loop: CASSINGVTYEQYF. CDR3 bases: TGTGCCAGTAGTATAAACGGGGTCACCTACGAGCAGTACTTC.

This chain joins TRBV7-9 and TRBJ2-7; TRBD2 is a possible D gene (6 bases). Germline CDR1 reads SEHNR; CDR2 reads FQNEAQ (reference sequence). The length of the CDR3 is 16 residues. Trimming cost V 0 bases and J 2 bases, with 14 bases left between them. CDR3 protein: CASSLAGGTRPYEQYF. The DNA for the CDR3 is TGTGCCAGCAGCTTAGCTGGCGGGACCAGACCCTACGAGCAGTACTTC.

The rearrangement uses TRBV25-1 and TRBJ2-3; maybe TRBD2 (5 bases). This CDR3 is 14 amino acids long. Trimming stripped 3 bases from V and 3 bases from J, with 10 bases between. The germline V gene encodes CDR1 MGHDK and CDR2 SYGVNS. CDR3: CASSEDRGTDTQYF. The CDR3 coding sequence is TGTGCCAGCAGTGAGGACCGGGGAACAGATACGCAGTATTTT. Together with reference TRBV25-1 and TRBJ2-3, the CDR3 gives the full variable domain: EADIYQTPRYLVIGTGKKITLECSQTMGHDKMYWYQQDPGMELHLIHYSYGVNSTEKGDLSSESTVSRIRTEHFPLTLESARPSHTSQYLCASSEDRGTDTQYFGPGTRLTVL.

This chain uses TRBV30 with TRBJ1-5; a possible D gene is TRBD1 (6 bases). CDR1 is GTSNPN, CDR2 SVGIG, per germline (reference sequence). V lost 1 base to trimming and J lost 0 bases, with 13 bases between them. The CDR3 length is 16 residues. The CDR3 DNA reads TGTGCCTGGAGTGGTTTCGAAGGGGGTAGCAATCAGCCCCAGCATTTT. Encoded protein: CAWSGFEGGSNQPQHF.

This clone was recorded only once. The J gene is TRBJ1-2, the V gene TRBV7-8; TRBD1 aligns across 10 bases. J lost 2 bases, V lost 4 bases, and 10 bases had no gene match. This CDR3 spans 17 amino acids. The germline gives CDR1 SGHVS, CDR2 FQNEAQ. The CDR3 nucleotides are TGTGCCAGCAGCTCTTTCCCGGGACAGGGGAACAACTATGGCTACACCTTC. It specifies CASSSFPGQGNNYGYTF.

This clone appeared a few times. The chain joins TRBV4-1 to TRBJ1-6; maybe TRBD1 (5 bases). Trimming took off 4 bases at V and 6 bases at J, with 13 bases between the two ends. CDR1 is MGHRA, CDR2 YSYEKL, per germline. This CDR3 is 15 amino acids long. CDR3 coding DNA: TGCGCCAGCAGCCTTGCCCAGGGATCTAATTCACCCCTCCACTTT. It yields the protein CASSLAQGSNSPLHF.

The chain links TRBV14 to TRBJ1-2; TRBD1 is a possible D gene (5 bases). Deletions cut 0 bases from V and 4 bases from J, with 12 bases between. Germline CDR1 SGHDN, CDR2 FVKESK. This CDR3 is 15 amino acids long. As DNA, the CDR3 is TGTGCCAGCAGCCAAGATTATGGGGGGAGCTATGGCTACACCTTC. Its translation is CASSQDYGGSYGYTF.

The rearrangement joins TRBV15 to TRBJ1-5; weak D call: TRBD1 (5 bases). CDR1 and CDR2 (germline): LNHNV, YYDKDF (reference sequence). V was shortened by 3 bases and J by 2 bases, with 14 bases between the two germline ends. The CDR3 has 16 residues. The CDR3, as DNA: TGTGCCACCAGCAGCGCGGGGGGACCCGGCAATCAGCCCCAGCATTTT. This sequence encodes CATSSAGGPGNQPQHF. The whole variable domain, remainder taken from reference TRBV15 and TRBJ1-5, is DAMVIQNPRYQVTQFGKPVTLSCSQTLNHNVMYWYQQKSSQAPKLLFHYYDKDFNNEADTPDNFQSRRPNTSFCFLDIRSPGLGDTAMYLCATSSAGGPGNQPQHFGDGTRLSIL.

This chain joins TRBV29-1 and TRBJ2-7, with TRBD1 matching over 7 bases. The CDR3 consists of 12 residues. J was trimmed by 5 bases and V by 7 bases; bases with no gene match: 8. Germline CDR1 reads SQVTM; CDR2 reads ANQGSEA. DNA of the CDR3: TGCAGCGCGCGACAGGGTAGGCACGAGCAGTACTTC. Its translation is CSARQGRHEQYF.

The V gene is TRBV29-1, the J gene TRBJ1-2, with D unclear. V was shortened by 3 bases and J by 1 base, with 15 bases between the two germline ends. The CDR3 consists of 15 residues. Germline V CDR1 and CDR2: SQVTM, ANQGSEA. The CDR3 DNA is TGCAGCGTTGATGACCCAAGCGCTGATAACTATGGCTACACCTTC. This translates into CSVDDPSADNYGYTF. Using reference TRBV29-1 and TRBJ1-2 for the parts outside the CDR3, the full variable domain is SAVISQKPSRDICQRGTSLTIQCQVDSQVTMMFWYRQQPGQSLTLIATANQGSEATYESGFVIDKFPISRPNLTFSTLTVSNMSPEDSSIYLCSVDDPSADNYGYTFGSGTRLTVV.

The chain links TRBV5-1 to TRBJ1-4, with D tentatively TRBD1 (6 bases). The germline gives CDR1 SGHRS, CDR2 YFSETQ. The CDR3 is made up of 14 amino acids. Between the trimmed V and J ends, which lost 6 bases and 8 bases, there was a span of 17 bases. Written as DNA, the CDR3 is TGCGCCAGCACCAAGGGGGGGAGCGGAGAAAAACTGTTTTTT. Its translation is CASTKGGSGEKLFF.